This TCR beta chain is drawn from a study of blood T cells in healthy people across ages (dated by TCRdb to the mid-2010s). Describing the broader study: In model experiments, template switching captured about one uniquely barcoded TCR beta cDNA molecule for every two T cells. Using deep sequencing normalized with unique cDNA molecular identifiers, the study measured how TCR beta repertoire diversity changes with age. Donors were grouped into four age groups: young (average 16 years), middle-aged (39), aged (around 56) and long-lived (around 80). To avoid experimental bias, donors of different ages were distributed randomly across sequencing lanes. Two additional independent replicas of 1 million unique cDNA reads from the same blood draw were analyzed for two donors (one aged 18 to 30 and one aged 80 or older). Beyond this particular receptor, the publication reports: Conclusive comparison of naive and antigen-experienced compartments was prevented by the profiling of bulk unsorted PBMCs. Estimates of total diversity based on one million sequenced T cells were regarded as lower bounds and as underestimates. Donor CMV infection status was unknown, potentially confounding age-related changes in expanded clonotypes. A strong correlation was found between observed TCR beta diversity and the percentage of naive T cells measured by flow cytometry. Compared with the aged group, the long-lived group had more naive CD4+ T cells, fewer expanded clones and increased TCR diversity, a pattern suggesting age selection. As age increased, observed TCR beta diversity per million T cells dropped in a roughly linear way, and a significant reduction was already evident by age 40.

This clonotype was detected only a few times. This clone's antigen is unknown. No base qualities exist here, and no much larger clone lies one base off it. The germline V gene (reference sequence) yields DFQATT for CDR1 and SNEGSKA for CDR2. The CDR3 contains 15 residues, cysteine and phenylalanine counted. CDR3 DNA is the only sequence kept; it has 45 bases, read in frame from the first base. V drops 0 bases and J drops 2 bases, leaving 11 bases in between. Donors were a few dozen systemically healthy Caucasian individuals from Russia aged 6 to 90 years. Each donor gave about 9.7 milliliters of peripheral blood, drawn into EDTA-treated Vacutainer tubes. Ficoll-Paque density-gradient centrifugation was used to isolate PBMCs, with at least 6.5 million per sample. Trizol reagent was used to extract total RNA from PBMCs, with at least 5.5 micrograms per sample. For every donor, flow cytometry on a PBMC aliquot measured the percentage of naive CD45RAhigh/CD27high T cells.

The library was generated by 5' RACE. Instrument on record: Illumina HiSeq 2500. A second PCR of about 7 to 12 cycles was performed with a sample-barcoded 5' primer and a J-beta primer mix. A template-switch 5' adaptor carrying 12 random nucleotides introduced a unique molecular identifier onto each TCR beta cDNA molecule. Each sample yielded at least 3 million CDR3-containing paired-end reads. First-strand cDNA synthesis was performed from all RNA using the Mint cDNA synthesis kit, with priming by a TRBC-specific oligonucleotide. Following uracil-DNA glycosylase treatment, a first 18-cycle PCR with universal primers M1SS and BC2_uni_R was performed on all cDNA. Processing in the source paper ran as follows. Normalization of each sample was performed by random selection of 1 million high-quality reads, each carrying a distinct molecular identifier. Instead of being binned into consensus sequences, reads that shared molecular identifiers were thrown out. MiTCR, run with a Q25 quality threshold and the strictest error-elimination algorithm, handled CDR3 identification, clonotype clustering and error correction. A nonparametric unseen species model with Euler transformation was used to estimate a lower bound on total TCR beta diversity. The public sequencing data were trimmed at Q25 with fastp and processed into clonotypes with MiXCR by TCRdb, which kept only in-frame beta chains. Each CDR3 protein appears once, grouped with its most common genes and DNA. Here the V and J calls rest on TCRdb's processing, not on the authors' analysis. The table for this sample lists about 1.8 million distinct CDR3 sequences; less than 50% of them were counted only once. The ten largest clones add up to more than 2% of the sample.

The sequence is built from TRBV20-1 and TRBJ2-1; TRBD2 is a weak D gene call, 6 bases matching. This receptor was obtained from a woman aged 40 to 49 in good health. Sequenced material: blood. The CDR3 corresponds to CSARDPGGTYNEQFF. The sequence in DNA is TGCAGTGCTAGAGATCCCGGGGGAACCTACAATGAGCAGTTCTTC.